Listed below are T cell receptor beta chains from one sample, sequenced in a study of TIL therapy for anti-PD-1-resistant metastatic lung cancer. The protocol was immunoSEQ multiplex PCR, while the TCRdb copy is restricted to in-frame clones and leaves out a portion. Here the sample spans approximately 50,000 clones, around 80% being singletons. The input for sequencing was blood, taken at baseline. The receptors originated from a man between 70 and 80 years old with non-small cell lung cancer. Both conserved end residues are part of each CDR3.

v_gene | CDR3aa
TRBV11-2 | CASSFENNEQFF
TRBV19 | CASSIQAGTEAFF
TRBV7-3 | CASSLGTGRNEQFF
TRBV28 | CASQRGRDSPLHF
TRBV7-2 | CASSSGTSTNIQYF
TRBV27 | CASSRLAGTYNEQFF
TRBV7-8 | CASSPKLGSLGDLTDTQYF
TRBV10-1 | CASSDPGGTSGYEQYF
TRBV27 | CASSFREGLSDTQYF
TRBV28 | CASSSGQRAGELFF
TRBV2 | CASSDRDYGYTF
TRBV5-6 | CASSLKQGGETQYF
TRBV14 | CASSQYKTGSGANVLTF
TRBV27 | CASSTASGGSGYTF
TRBV6-1 | CASSAHTRTDTQYF
TRBV27 | CASSKQGAGEAFF
TRBV6-1 | CASGEDRAYEQYF
TRBV28 | CASRLAGENYEQYF